This T cell receptor (beta chain) was retrieved from a study of T cell repertoires in cytomegalovirus infection. As for this clonotype: Its cognate antigen is unknown.

Each CDR3 protein is one row after TCRdb ran MiXCR on the reads. The repertoire consists of hundreds of thousands of distinct CDR3 sequences, with around 31% occurring once and the leading ten covering around a sixth. Material: cultured PBMCs, obtained from culture after CMV antigen stimulation. The sequence was collected from a human donor in good health (CMV status not recorded). Some clones in this sample may be carry-over from other donors' samples.

The CDR3 bases are TGTGCCAGCAGTGAGTGGGCAACTAATGAAAAACTGTTTTTT. Its translation: CASSEWATNEKLFF. This chain links TRBV2 with TRBJ1-4, with D unclear. CDR1 is SNHLY and CDR2 is FYNNEI in the germline V gene. The CDR3 consists of 14 residues. V dropped 3 bases and J dropped 0 bases, with 5 bases sitting between them.